Listed below are T cell receptor beta chains from one sample, sequenced in a study of OX40 agonist ivuxolimab in advanced cancers. Only in-frame clones appear in the TCRdb table, and some are missing; sequencing was by immunoSEQ multiplex PCR. The table includes about 91,000 clones, around 88% detected once. This specimen consisted of CD4+ or CD8+ T cells sorted from blood, obtained in a trial of the OX40 agonist ivuxolimab. All receptors come from an adult with an advanced solid tumor such as melanoma, head and neck, liver or kidney cancer. CDR3s include the opening cysteine and the closing phenylalanine or tryptophan. D genes are given only for firm matches. Only part of the rows carry a size: once, few, many, or a class if the clone is expanded.

J gene: TRBJ1-2
clone size: .
V gene: TRBV5-6
D gene: .
CDR3 protein: CASSFNTNYGYTF
CDR3 DNA: TGTGCCAGCAGCTTTAATACGAACTATGGCTACACCTTC

J gene: TRBJ1-3
clone size: .
V gene: TRBV7-2
D gene: .
CDR3 protein: CASSSGFGNTIYF
CDR3 DNA: TGTGCCAGCAGCTCCGGATTTGGAAACACCATATATTTT

J gene: TRBJ2-1
clone size: .
V gene: TRBV7-8
D gene: .
CDR3 protein: CASSLEPQTVNNEQFF
CDR3 DNA: TGTGCCAGCAGCTTAGAACCTCAAACCGTAAACAATGAGCAGTTCTTC

J gene: TRBJ1-5
clone size: .
V gene: TRBV19
D gene: TRBD1
CDR3 protein: CASHPDRGRNQPQHF
CDR3 DNA: TGTGCCAGCCACCCTGACAGGGGGCGAAATCAGCCCCAGCATTTT

J gene: TRBJ1-1
clone size: .
V gene: TRBV19
D gene: .
CDR3 protein: CASSIVGRLGIRNTEAFF
CDR3 DNA: TGTGCCAGTAGTATAGTCGGCCGGTTGGGAATAAGGAACACTGAAGCTTTCTTT

J gene: TRBJ2-5
clone size: once
V gene: TRBV5-1
D gene: .
CDR3 protein: CASSPGTAGETQYF
CDR3 DNA: TGCGCCAGCAGCCCCGGGACCGCGGGGGAGACCCAGTACTTC

J gene: TRBJ2-7
clone size: .
V gene: TRBV11-2
D gene: .
CDR3 protein: CASSDGQTTYEQYF
CDR3 DNA: TGTGCCAGCAGCGACGGACAGACGACCTACGAGCAGTACTTC

J gene: TRBJ2-7
clone size: .
V gene: TRBV7-9
D gene: TRBD1
CDR3 protein: CASSQHRDREHEQYF
CDR3 DNA: TGTGCCAGCAGCCAACACCGTGACAGGGAGCACGAGCAGTACTTC

J gene: TRBJ2-5
clone size: few
V gene: TRBV14
D gene: .
CDR3 protein: CASSPVTLGTQYF
CDR3 DNA: TGTGCCAGCAGTCCCGTAACTCTGGGGACCCAGTACTTC

J gene: TRBJ2-7
clone size: .
V gene: TRBV5-4
D gene: .
CDR3 protein: CASSLRGVYEQYF
CDR3 DNA: TGTGCCAGCAGCTTGCGGGGCGTCTACGAGCAGTACTTC

J gene: TRBJ1-3
clone size: .
V gene: TRBV6-5
D gene: .
CDR3 protein: CASRPPGRSGNTIYF
CDR3 DNA: TGTGCCAGCAGGCCCCCCGGGCGCTCTGGAAACACCATATATTTT

J gene: TRBJ2-5
clone size: .
V gene: TRBV6-1
D gene: .
CDR3 protein: CASRGGGPGGETQYF
CDR3 DNA: TGTGCCAGCAGGGGAGGGGGACCCGGCGGGGAGACCCAGTACTTC

J gene: TRBJ2-1
clone size: .
V gene: TRBV4-2
D gene: TRBD1
CDR3 protein: CASSQPGTGSSNEQFF
CDR3 DNA: TGTGCCAGCAGCCAGCCCGGGACAGGGAGTAGCAATGAGCAGTTCTTC

J gene: TRBJ2-3
clone size: once
V gene: TRBV5-1
D gene: TRBD1
CDR3 protein: CASSLGDRTDTQYF
CDR3 DNA: TGCGCCAGCAGCTTGGGGGACAGGACAGATACGCAGTATTTT

J gene: TRBJ1-1
clone size: .
V gene: TRBV15
D gene: .
CDR3 protein: CATSRVERFYAFF
CDR3 DNA: TGTGCCACCAGCAGAGTTGAACGCTTTTATGCTTTCTTT

J gene: TRBJ1-1
clone size: few
V gene: TRBV7-6
D gene: .
CDR3 protein: CASSLGSMNTEAFF
CDR3 DNA: TGTGCCAGCAGCTTGGGATCAATGAACACTGAAGCTTTCTTT

J gene: TRBJ1-4
clone size: .
V gene: TRBV4-2
D gene: TRBD1
CDR3 protein: CASSQEIRGGFEKLFF
CDR3 DNA: TGTGCCAGCAGCCAAGAAATCAGGGGGGGTTTTGAAAAACTGTTTTTT

J gene: TRBJ2-1
clone size: .
V gene: TRBV11-3
D gene: .
CDR3 protein: CASSMAPTYNEQFF
CDR3 DNA: TGTGCCAGCTCGATGGCCCCCACCTACAATGAGCAGTTCTTC

J gene: TRBJ2-1
clone size: .
V gene: TRBV4-1
D gene: .
CDR3 protein: CASSQDSWTAYNEQFF
CDR3 DNA: TGCGCCAGCAGCCAAGATTCATGGACAGCGTACAATGAGCAGTTCTTC

J gene: TRBJ1-3
clone size: .
V gene: TRBV12-5
D gene: .
CDR3 protein: CASGGSGGNTIYF
CDR3 DNA: TGTGCTAGTGGTGGTTCAGGGGGAAACACCATATATTTT

J gene: TRBJ2-1
clone size: .
V gene: TRBV2
D gene: TRBD2
CDR3 protein: CASSEQPLAGDLNNEQFF
CDR3 DNA: TGTGCCAGCAGTGAACAGCCCCTAGCGGGGGATTTAAACAATGAGCAGTTCTTC

J gene: TRBJ1-1
clone size: .
V gene: TRBV18
D gene: .
CDR3 protein: CASSPRTIGENTEAFF
CDR3 DNA: TGTGCCAGCTCACCAAGGACGATCGGAGAGAACACTGAAGCTTTCTTT

J gene: TRBJ1-1
clone size: .
V gene: TRBV9
D gene: .
CDR3 protein: CASSVKANTEAFF
CDR3 DNA: TGTGCCAGCAGCGTAAAGGCGAACACTGAAGCTTTCTTT

J gene: TRBJ2-7
clone size: .
V gene: TRBV6-6
D gene: .
CDR3 protein: CASSTYGGSFEQYF
CDR3 DNA: TGTGCCAGCAGTACCTATGGGGGGTCCTTCGAGCAGTACTTC

J gene: TRBJ1-5
clone size: .
V gene: TRBV18
D gene: .
CDR3 protein: CASAAGANQPQHF
CDR3 DNA: TGTGCCAGCGCAGCAGGGGCCAATCAGCCCCAGCATTTT

J gene: TRBJ2-7
clone size: .
V gene: TRBV7-8
D gene: .
CDR3 protein: CASSLGGDFYEQYF
CDR3 DNA: TGTGCCAGCAGCTTAGGGGGGGACTTCTACGAGCAGTACTTC

J gene: TRBJ1-6
clone size: .
V gene: TRBV14
D gene: .
CDR3 protein: CASSPAQGLSSPLHF
CDR3 DNA: TGTGCCAGCAGCCCCGCGCAGGGGTTATCCTCACCCCTCCACTTT

J gene: TRBJ2-1
clone size: .
V gene: TRBV14
D gene: TRBD2
CDR3 protein: CASSRLGGAVYNEQFF
CDR3 DNA: TGTGCCAGCAGCCGTCTCGGGGGGGCGGTGTACAATGAGCAGTTCTTC

J gene: TRBJ2-1
clone size: once
V gene: TRBV4-2
D gene: .
CDR3 protein: CASSFRGPTYNEQFF
CDR3 DNA: TGTGCCAGCAGCTTTCGAGGCCCGACCTACAATGAGCAGTTCTTC

J gene: TRBJ1-2
clone size: .
V gene: TRBV5-5
D gene: TRBD1
CDR3 protein: CASSPGQGNYGYTF
CDR3 DNA: TGTGCCAGCAGCCCGGGACAGGGAAACTATGGCTACACCTTC

J gene: TRBJ2-3
clone size: .
V gene: TRBV27
D gene: TRBD1
CDR3 protein: CASSLAGQGLADTQYF
CDR3 DNA: TGTGCCAGCAGTTTAGCGGGACAGGGGCTGGCAGATACGCAGTATTTT

J gene: TRBJ1-1
clone size: .
V gene: TRBV15
D gene: .
CDR3 protein: CATPPGRTEAFF
CDR3 DNA: TGTGCCACCCCTCCTGGAAGGACTGAAGCTTTCTTT

J gene: TRBJ2-1
clone size: .
V gene: TRBV5-1
D gene: .
CDR3 protein: CASSRDPRGYNEQFF
CDR3 DNA: TGCGCCAGCAGCCGGGACCCGAGGGGGTACAATGAGCAGTTCTTC

J gene: TRBJ1-2
clone size: .
V gene: TRBV5-5
D gene: .
CDR3 protein: CASRLGASPDYGYTF
CDR3 DNA: TGTGCCAGCAGATTGGGGGCGAGCCCTGACTATGGCTACACCTTC

J gene: TRBJ2-7
clone size: once
V gene: TRBV5-4
D gene: .
CDR3 protein: CASSLPGAQSSYEQYF
CDR3 DNA: TGTGCCAGCAGCCTCCCGGGGGCCCAATCATCATACGAGCAGTACTTC

J gene: TRBJ1-5
clone size: .
V gene: TRBV5-5
D gene: .
CDR3 protein: CASSFQGLQPQHF
CDR3 DNA: TGTGCCAGCAGCTTTCAGGGGCTTCAGCCCCAGCATTTT

J gene: TRBJ1-2
clone size: .
V gene: TRBV29-1
D gene: .
CDR3 protein: CSVGWGRNYGYTF
CDR3 DNA: TGCAGCGTTGGTTGGGGGCGGAACTATGGCTACACCTTC